This T cell receptor (beta chain) originates from a study of T cells in Graves' hyperthyroidism and ophthalmopathy. About the research overall: Peripheral blood was taken when the disease was first diagnosed, before any treatment began. Study-wide points: Before onset, ophthalmopathy was predicted by the model a median approximately 6.6 months earlier.

For the diagnoses, clinical symptoms, serum thyroxine and TRAb, thyroid ultrasound and orbital computed tomography were used. Researchers amplified the TCR beta CDR3 regions from RNA transcripts. The HTBI set primed first-round TCR CDR3 RT-PCR. TCRdb itself ran the multiplex PCR reads through MiXCR, one entry per CDR3 protein. The sample holds about 350,000 distinct CDR3 sequences, around 15% seen once. The CDR3 has 15 amino acids. Germline loops: CDR1 SGHAT, CDR2 FQNNGV. With V trimmed by 5 bases and J by 5 bases, 6 bases remained unmatched. This clonotype was seen many times. Antigen unknown. The material sequenced was blood. This rearrangement joins TRBV11-2 to TRBJ2-5; 12 bases map to TRBD1. The receptor's source is a woman aged 55-70 years with Graves' ophthalmopathy. CDR3 region: CASSLGTGGWETQYF. The CDR3 nucleotides read TGTGCCAGCAGCCTGGGGACAGGGGGCTGGGAGACCCAGTACTTC.